Below are 9 T cell receptor beta chains sequenced from a single sample in a study of control samples from healthy donors and cancer patients. Assay: immunoSEQ multiplex PCR; the TCRdb copy retains only in-frame clones and omits some. Of 69,000 or so clones listed, less than 95% are singletons. Sequenced input: blood. Every receptor here comes from a woman in her twenties or thirties in good health.

The chain couples TRBV18 to TRBJ1-5; D uncertain. The CDR3 is 12 residues long. Per the germline V gene, CDR1 is KGHSH and CDR2 is LQKENI. Trimming cost V 0 bases and J 7 bases, with 4 bases left between them. The CDR3 nucleotides are TGTGCCAGCTCACCACCCGGGCAGCCCCAGCATTTT. The encoded protein is CASSPPGQPQHF.

This sequence joins TRBV18 and TRBJ2-1; 7 bases map to TRBD1. V lost 4 bases and J lost 14; bases outside the gene matches: 8. The germline V gene has CDR1 KGHSH and CDR2 LQKENI. This CDR3 region has 12 residues. CDR3: CASSLDRVHEFF. The CDR3, as DNA: TGTGCCAGCTCACTAGACAGGGTTCATGAGTTCTTC.

The chain combines TRBV12-2 with TRBJ2-1; TRBD1 was called by the table and not checked on the DNA. TRBV12-2 constitutes a pseudogene. The CDR3 is 11 residues long. The CDR3: CASRFNNKQFF. The CDR3 DNA sequence: TGTGCAAGTCGCTTTAACAATAAGCAGTTCTTC.

The V call is TRBV7-8, the J call TRBJ2-3, with D uncertain. The CDR3 spans 15 residues. V was clipped by 5 bases and J by 3 bases, with 15 bases between them. Germline V CDR1 and CDR2: SGHVS, FQNEAQ. CDR3 DNA: TGTGCCAGCAGCCCCGCCCTTGTGAGGACAGATACGCAGTATTTT. It translates to CASSPALVRTDTQYF. Complete variable domain (other parts from reference TRBV7-8 and TRBJ2-3): GAGVSQSPRYKVAKRGQDVALRCDPISGHVSLFWYQQALGQGPEFLTYFQNEAQLDKSGLPSDRFFAERPEGSVSTLKIQRTQQEDSAVYLCASSPALVRTDTQYFGPGTRLTVL.

The J gene is TRBJ1-2, the V gene TRBV9; D ambiguous. Trimming stripped 4 bases from V and 8 bases from J, with 12 bases between. Germline CDR1 reads SGDLS; CDR2 reads YYNGEE. There are 12 residues in the CDR3. CDR3 coding DNA: TGTGCCAGCAGCTCTTCCCCCTTGGGCTACACCTTC. Translated, it gives CASSSSPLGYTF. The full variable domain, with the rest looked up from reference TRBV9 and TRBJ1-2, is DSGVTQTPKHLITATGQRVTLRCSPRSGDLSVYWYQQSLDQGLQFLIQYYNGEERAKGNILERFSAQQFPDLHSELNLSSLELGDSALYFCASSSSPLGYTFGSGTRLTVV.

The rearrangement links TRBV10-3 to TRBJ2-3, with D perhaps matching TRBD2 (5 bases). Germline V gene lookup returns CDR1 ENHRY and CDR2 SYGVKD. Trimming took 2 bases from V and 2 from J, leaving 11 bases between them. The CDR3 length is 15 residues. CDR3 protein: CAISENSGNTDTQYF. For the CDR3, the DNA is TGTGCCATCAGTGAGAATTCGGGAAACACAGATACGCAGTATTTT.

The chain uses TRBV4-1 and TRBJ2-1; D uncertain. Trimming stripped 1 base from V and 7 bases from J, with 5 bases between. CDR1 MGHRA and CDR2 YSYEKL come from the germline V gene. The CDR3 length is 12 residues. CDR3 sequence (DNA): TGCGCCAGCAGCCAAGCTCGAAATGAGCAGTTCTTC. Amino acid sequence: CASSQARNEQFF.

This chain links TRBV30 with TRBJ1-2; D unresolved. The V end was cut by 0 bases, the J end by 1 base, with 12 bases between. In germline, CDR1 is GTSNPN, CDR2 SVGIG (reference sequence). This CDR3 has 15 residues. In nucleotides, the CDR3 is TGTGCCTGGAGTGTACCTGGTTGGAGTAACTATGGCTACACCTTC. Translation gives CAWSVPGWSNYGYTF.

The rearrangement links TRBV2 to TRBJ1-2; no firm D call. The CDR3 runs 14 residues. CDR1 and CDR2 from the germline V gene are SNHLY and FYNNEI. Trimming cost V 2 bases and J 2 bases, with 9 bases left between them. CDR3 in DNA: TGTGCCAGCAGTGAAACTCGGGAGAACTATGGCTACACCTTC. This gives the protein CASSETRENYGYTF.